These T cell receptor beta chains were read from a single sample in a study of T cell repertoires in cytomegalovirus infection. TCRdb reprocessed the reads via MiXCR and lists one record per CDR3 protein. The table includes roughly 860,000 distinct CDR3 sequences, about 31% detected once. These receptors' antigens are unknown. The material sequenced was cultured CD8+ T cells from PBMCs, taken from culture after CMV antigen stimulation. These receptors were collected from a human donor in good health (CMV status not recorded). Some clones in this sample may be carry-over from other donors' samples. Both conserved end residues are trimmed from each CDR3.

TRBV24-1	TRBJ2-5	ATRGRGRGETQY
TRBV6-6	TRBJ1-1	ASRGRVITEAF
TRBV6-1	TRBJ1-1	ASSEGAHTEAF
TRBV7-6	TRBJ1-1	ASSLTVGAAAVAF
TRBV10-3	TRBJ2-1	AITTSGPSREQF
TRBV6-1	TRBJ2-1	ASSESLAYNEQF
TRBV5-6	TRBJ2-4	ASSLGTGPKNIQY
TRBV12-3/TRBV12-4	TRBJ2-2	ASRLWTGGSNTGELF
TRBV20-1	TRBJ1-6	SARVVYQGSPLH
TRBV6-5	TRBJ2-1	ASSYSRNYNEQF
TRBV20-1	TRBJ2-5	SANQGQETQY
TRBV11-2	TRBJ2-5	ASSFRLGTVGETQY
TRBV10-3	TRBJ2-3	AIQGTDARTDTQY
TRBV2	TRBJ2-3	ASSEVRAGLLTDTQY
TRBV6-1	TRBJ1-2	ASTSGERYT
TRBV20-1	TRBJ2-5	SARGVQETQY
TRBV19	TRBJ1-5	ASSQRGSGNQPQH
TRBV19	TRBJ1-1	ASRLGPTMNTEAF
TRBV12-3/TRBV12-4	TRBJ1-4	ASSLGEYEKLF
TRBV2	TRBJ1-2	ASSEALRQGGYGYT
TRBV20-1	TRBJ1-5	SARDRGLDQPQH
TRBV2	TRBJ1-5	ASRSLGGAINQPQH
TRBV7-6	TRBJ2-7	ASSLEAGSTYEQY
TRBV12-3/TRBV12-4	TRBJ1-1	ASNEGISNTEAF
TRBV6-6	TRBJ1-1	ASLLGQGTEAF
TRBV6-1	TRBJ2-7	ASSEEQFSYEQY
TRBV7-9	TRBJ2-3	ASSSKTSEVGADTQY
TRBV4-1	TRBJ2-1	ASRGGRAYNEQF
TRBV12-3/TRBV12-4	TRBJ2-1	VSSLALQYNEQF
TRBV7-9	TRBJ1-2	ASSHYAGLDYGYT
TRBV29-1	TRBJ1-2	SAGGADLYGYT
TRBV7-9	TRBJ2-2	ASSNKGGSTGELF
TRBV5-1	TRBJ2-5	ASSGDREVRETQY
TRBV7-6	TRBJ2-1	ASSTLAVGNNEQF
TRBV7-6	TRBJ2-2	ASSKDVGGSHGELF
TRBV7-9	TRBJ1-2	ASSSTSRGRGYGYT
TRBV7-9	TRBJ1-1	ASSLPGHTNTEAF
TRBV6-2/TRBV6-3	TRBJ2-6	ASSHRINGANVLT
TRBV25-1	TRBJ1-6	ASSDRDRVNSPLH
TRBV27	TRBJ1-1	ASTALARDTEAF
TRBV4-1	TRBJ2-5	ASSHFPGQEETQY
TRBV15	TRBJ1-3	ATSRDGASGNTIY
TRBV10-2	TRBJ1-1	TSSDSQGKFAEAF
TRBV7-6	TRBJ2-1	ASSSPEPGQGYNEQF
TRBV7-9	TRBJ2-3	ASSCRLVRCRDPDTQY